This T cell receptor beta chain emerged from a study of blood T cells in healthy people across ages. Germline CDR1 LGHNA, CDR2 YNFKEQ. Trimming took 1 base from V and 4 from J, leaving 17 bases between them. The length of the CDR3 is 16 residues. Through a sample-barcoded 5' primer and a J-beta primer mix, a second PCR was run for about 6 to 11 cycles. TCRdb re-analysed the 5' RACE reads in MiXCR, keeping a single row per CDR3 protein. This table has 850,000 to 1,300,000 distinct CDR3 sequences, 35% to 55% appearing once. V is TRBV4-2 and J is TRBJ2-7; no firm D call. This receptor was obtained from an older woman in good health. The specimen was blood. The CDR3, as DNA: TGTGCCAGCAGCCAAGTAAACGCTGAAGGAAGTTACGAGCAGTACTTC. The encoded protein is CASSQVNAEGSYEQYF.